Listed below are T cell receptor beta chains from one sample, sequenced in a study of radiation and T cells in renal cell carcinoma. Data came from immunoSEQ multiplex PCR; TCRdb stores just in-frame clones and leaves some out. Altogether approximately 85,000 clones are present, roughly nine tenths being singletons, with the ten largest covering about 5.8%. The starting material was blood, obtained from a patient whose treatment included radiotherapy and nephrectomy. These receptors were obtained from an older woman with renal cell carcinoma. The conserved cysteine and the conserved F or W are not part of the CDR3 here. The order of the fields is V gene, J gene, CDR3 protein.

TRBV27	TRBJ2-1	ASSLGGVVNEQF
TRBV6-6	TRBJ2-3	ASSQSSGGGDTQY
TRBV13	TRBJ1-1	ASSLGGANTEAF
TRBV6-5	TRBJ2-5	ASSYRGGQETQY
TRBV7-2	TRBJ2-3	ASSSPLAGELTDTQY
TRBV7-9	TRBJ1-5	ASSSQPTGDGGNQPQH
TRBV2	TRBJ1-4	ASSYRGAMANEKLF
TRBV6-5	TRBJ1-2	ASSYSRGSNYGYT
TRBV28	TRBJ1-2	ASRRQGSNYGYT
TRBV2	TRBJ2-1	AVPGTSGKFLYNEQF
TRBV18	TRBJ1-5	ASSPPGTASNQPQH
TRBV19	TRBJ2-1	ASSIVDRDGNEQF
TRBV4-2	TRBJ1-1	ASSPRTTGDSTEAF
TRBV4-2	TRBJ2-1	ASSQVSSGGGSYNEQF
TRBV29-1	TRBJ1-2	SVAKDSNYGYT
TRBV11-2	TRBJ2-7	ASSLSDGHEQY
TRBV7-2	TRBJ1-3	ASSLTSNRKGSSGNTIY
TRBV2	TRBJ1-1	ASSEERGGRLNTEAF
TRBV7-2	TRBJ2-1	ASSQSPGTSGAYEQF
TRBV14	TRBJ1-2	ASSLPGQGNYGYT
TRBV2	TRBJ2-7	ASSDGRVTYEQY
TRBV7-9	TRBJ2-7	ASSLIGGQGAYEQY
TRBV7-6	TRBJ2-7	ASSFGPWRVSSYEQY
TRBV28	TRBJ1-5	ASSVRGLGNQPQH
TRBV28	TRBJ2-6	ASSLMGGGSGANVLT
TRBV7-2	TRBJ2-2	ASSPSGANTGELF
TRBV7-2	TRBJ2-4	ASSLTSGGPGAKNIQY
TRBV28	TRBJ2-7	ASRGQLSSYEQY
TRBV2	TRBJ1-5	ASSEKRFSNQPQH
TRBV7-3	TRBJ2-7	ASSLLSSEPPYEQY
TRBV5-1	TRBJ1-4	ASSLTADNEKLF
TRBV10-3	TRBJ1-5	AIKGQGSNQPQH
TRBV4-2	TRBJ2-2	ASSPTSGGDTGELF
TRBV29-1	TRBJ2-1	SVELAGRRDEQF
TRBV27	TRBJ2-5	ASSPADERETQY
TRBV6-4	TRBJ1-5	ASSPRDGVDQPQH
TRBV5-4	TRBJ1-2	ASSQRGQAEYGYT
TRBV2	TRBJ1-5	ASSGRTGGAGNQPQH
TRBV6-6	TRBJ1-3	ASSYPILGNTIY
TRBV5-8	TRBJ1-5	ASQPGWGPEPNQPQH
TRBV2	TRBJ2-3	ASSDPSVYTQY
TRBV9	TRBJ1-2	ASSVVRGPAPFST
TRBV4-3	TRBJ1-5	ASSQDSTRGSQPQH
TRBV6-5	TRBJ2-1	ASSYSSAGGPHEQF
TRBV19	TRBJ1-5	ASSPLDRVGVGPQH
TRBV25-1	TRBJ1-1	ASSDAGGWTEAF
TRBV7-2	TRBJ1-5	ASSQGQMGNQPQH
TRBV7-8	TRBJ2-5	ASSLGLAGGWQETQY
TRBV5-1	TRBJ2-1	ASSLEASSYNEQF
TRBV6-1	TRBJ2-7	ASRSGGSEQY
TRBV9	TRBJ2-1	ASSLNAGTGGWNEQF